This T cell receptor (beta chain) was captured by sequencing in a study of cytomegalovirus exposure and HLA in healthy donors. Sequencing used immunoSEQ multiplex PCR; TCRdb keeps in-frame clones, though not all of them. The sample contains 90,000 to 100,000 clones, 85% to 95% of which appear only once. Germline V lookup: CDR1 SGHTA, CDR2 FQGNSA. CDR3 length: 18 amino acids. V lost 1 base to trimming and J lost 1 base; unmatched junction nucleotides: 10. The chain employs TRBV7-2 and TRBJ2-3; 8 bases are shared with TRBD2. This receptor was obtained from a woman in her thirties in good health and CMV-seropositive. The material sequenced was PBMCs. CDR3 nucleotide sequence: TGTGCCAGCAGCTTAGTCTCTGGCAAGCGGGAGCGCACAGATACGCAGTATTTT. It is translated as CASSLVSGKRERTDTQYF.